This T cell receptor beta chain is from a study of T cell responses to AZD1222 COVID-19 vaccine. Trimming took 7 bases from V and 6 from J, leaving 22 bases between them. Germline lookup yields CDR1 WNHNN and CDR2 SYGVQD (reference sequence). The CDR3 has 16 residues. Method: immunoSEQ multiplex PCR; TCRdb's copy keeps in-frame clones and lacks some. The profile shows about 60,000 clones, 84% of them singletons. This receptor was taken from an adult in good health. The chain links TRBV10-1 to TRBJ2-1; D may be TRBD2 (6 bases). The specimen was peripheral blood, collected on day 0 of AZD1222 vaccination. The CDR3 protein is CASKFTGTLAANEQFF. Written as DNA, the CDR3 is TGCGCCAGCAAATTTACCGGGACTCTGGCTGCCAATGAGCAGTTCTTC.